What follows describes a single TCR beta chain. This CDR3 contains 15 residues. Trimming cost V 3 bases and J 3 bases, with 15 bases left between them. In germline, CDR1 is LNHDA, CDR2 SQIVND (reference sequence). TCRdb's table, derived via immunoSEQ multiplex PCR, lists solely in-frame clones and lacks some. The table includes approximately 9,300 clones, 88% detected once. This specimen comes from a study of pediatric ulcerative colitis. The wider study: Most patients had pancolitis, and two had left-sided colitis.

Colonoscopy and blood draw happened at the same time. The sequence was collected from a girl aged 5-17 years with moderate ulcerative colitis. The V call is TRBV19, the J call TRBJ2-7; tentatively, D is TRBD1 (6 bases). The material sequenced was blood. The CDR3 reads CASSIARGRGYEQYF. The CDR3 DNA follows: TGTGCCAGTAGTATCGCTAGGGGGAGAGGCTACGAGCAGTACTTC.